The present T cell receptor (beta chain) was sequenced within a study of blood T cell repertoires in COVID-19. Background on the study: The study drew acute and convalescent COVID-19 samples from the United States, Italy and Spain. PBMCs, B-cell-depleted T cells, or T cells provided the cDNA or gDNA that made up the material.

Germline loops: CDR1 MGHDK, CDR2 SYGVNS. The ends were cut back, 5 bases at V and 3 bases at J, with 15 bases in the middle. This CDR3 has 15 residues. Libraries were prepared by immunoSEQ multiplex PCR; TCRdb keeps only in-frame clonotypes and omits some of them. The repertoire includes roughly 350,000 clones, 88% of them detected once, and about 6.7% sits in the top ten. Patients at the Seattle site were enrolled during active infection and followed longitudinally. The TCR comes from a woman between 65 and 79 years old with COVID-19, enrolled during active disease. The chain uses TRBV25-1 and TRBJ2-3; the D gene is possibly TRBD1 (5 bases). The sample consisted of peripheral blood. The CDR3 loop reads CASSWLGKGTDTQYF. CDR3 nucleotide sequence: TGTGCCAGCAGTTGGCTGGGGAAGGGGACAGATACGCAGTATTTT.